Shown below are 23 T cell receptor beta chains from a single sample sequenced in a study of blood T cell repertoires in COVID-19. Produced via immunoSEQ multiplex PCR; TCRdb's table is partial and in-frame only. This repertoire shows more than 15,000 clones, 82% found once; its top ten account for under 25%. The sequenced sample was peripheral blood. These receptors all come from a man older than 75 with active or convalescent COVID-19.

The chain combines TRBV3-1 (or the pseudogene TRBV3-2) with TRBJ1-2; 7 bases match TRBD1. V lost 0 bases, J lost 3 bases, and 7 bases stayed unmatched. Germline values: CDR1 LGHDT, CDR2 YNNKEL (reference sequence). The CDR3 is made up of 16 amino acids. The CDR3 nucleotides read TGTGCCAGCAGCCAAGATTTAAGGGGGCGGGACTATGGCTACACCTTC. It yields the protein CASSQDLRGRDYGYTF.

The chain is built from TRBV7-2 and TRBJ1-2; maybe TRBD1 (5 bases). Trimming left V 1 base short and J 7 bases short, with 19 bases between. The CDR3 totals 16 residues. Per germline, CDR1 SGHTA and CDR2 FQGNSA. This CDR3 reads CASSLVGSGRGGGYTF. The CDR3 DNA reads TGTGCCAGCAGCTTAGTCGGGTCAGGCCGGGGGGGTGGCTACACCTTC.

The rearrangement joins TRBV5-6 to TRBJ2-5, with D possibly TRBD1 on 6 matching bases. This CDR3 spans 13 amino acids. Per the germline V gene, CDR1 is SGHDT and CDR2 is YYEEEE. V lost 6 bases and J lost 2, with 11 bases in between. The CDR3 bases are TGTGCCAGCACCCACAGGGATCAAGAGACCCAGTACTTC. Its protein product is CASTHRDQETQYF.

The chain links TRBV5-1 to TRBJ1-1, with D uncertain. V was pared by 7 bases and J by 3 bases, with 19 bases between. This CDR3 comprises 15 residues. CDR1 and CDR2 from the germline V gene are SGHRS and YFSETQ. This chain's CDR3 is CASWYGMGWDTEAFF. The CDR3 nucleotides are TGCGCCAGCTGGTACGGGATGGGGTGGGACACTGAAGCTTTCTTT.

V and J are TRBV13 and TRBJ1-1, with 10 bases that match TRBD1. Losses at the gene ends were 3 bases for V and 3 bases for J; bases not matched to a gene: 1. Germline loops: CDR1 PRHDT, CDR2 FYEKMQ (reference sequence). This CDR3 is 14 amino acids long. The CDR3 protein is CASSFGQGDTEAFF. CDR3 nucleotides: TGTGCCAGCAGCTTTGGACAGGGGGACACTGAAGCTTTCTTT.

This chain links TRBV29-1 with TRBJ1-2; no definite D call. Trimming removed 7 bases from V and 8 bases from J, with 20 bases in between. Germline V gene data show CDR1 as SQVTM and CDR2 as ANQGSEA. The CDR3 has 13 amino acids. The CDR3 region has the DNA TGCAGCGCTGTTACACAGATGGGCGCGGGCTACACCTTC. It translates to CSAVTQMGAGYTF. The full variable domain, rest sourced from reference TRBV29-1 and TRBJ1-2, is SAVISQKPSRDICQRGTSLTIQCQVDSQVTMMFWYRQQPGQSLTLIATANQGSEATYESGFVIDKFPISRPNLTFSTLTVSNMSPEDSSIYLCSAVTQMGAGYTFGSGTRLTVV.

The V and J genes are TRBV30 and TRBJ1-5, with 7 positions matching TRBD1. The CDR3 is made up of 14 amino acids. Looked up from germline, CDR1 is GTSNPN and CDR2 is SVGIG (reference sequence). V lost 3 bases and J lost 1; bases outside the gene matches: 3. CDR3 DNA: TGTGCCTGGAGGCTGACAGGGAGCAATCAGCCCCAGCATTTT. It is translated as CAWRLTGSNQPQHF.

The rearrangement uses TRBV11-2 and TRBJ1-6; no clear D. V was pared by 1 base and J by 10 bases, with 14 bases between. CDR3 length equals 15 residues. Germline V gene sequence: CDR1 SGHAT, CDR2 FQNNGV. CDR3 region: CASSLGGSPGSPLHF. The CDR3 DNA follows: TGTGCCAGCAGCTTAGGAGGTTCCCCTGGGTCACCCCTCCACTTT.

This rearrangement joins TRBV3-1 (or the pseudogene TRBV3-2) to TRBJ1-1; 9 bases agree with TRBD1. The trim removed 4 bases at V and 4 bases at J, leaving 7 bases unmatched. This CDR3 has 15 amino acids. Germline CDR1 and CDR2: LGHDT and YNNKEL (reference sequence). The CDR3 sequence is CASSLNPTGGTEAFF. For the CDR3, the DNA is TGTGCCAGCAGCCTGAACCCGACAGGGGGCACTGAAGCTTTCTTT.

The chain joins TRBV5-1 to TRBJ2-7; the match to TRBD1 covers 8 bases. CDR3 length: 15 residues. Germline V gene sequence: CDR1 SGHRS, CDR2 YFSETQ. V trimming: 2 bases; J trimming: 7 bases; junction bases outside the gene matches: 11. The CDR3 spells CASSLGQGLLGEQYF. DNA of the CDR3: TGCGCCAGCAGCTTAGGACAGGGTCTATTGGGGGAGCAGTACTTC.

This clone turned up a few times. The chain joins TRBV6-5 to TRBJ1-1; D not resolved. Germline V gene sequence: CDR1 MNHEY, CDR2 SVGAGI. Trimming cost V 6 bases and J 3 bases, with 11 bases left between them. The CDR3 is 13 amino acids. The CDR3 region is CASRGQPDTEAFF. The CDR3 DNA sequence: TGTGCCAGCAGGGGCCAGCCGGACACTGAAGCTTTCTTT.

The CDR3 region has the DNA TGTGCCACCAGTGCGTCAGCTAGCTCCTACGAGCAGTACTTC. It encodes CATSASASSYEQYF. The chain has TRBV24-1 and TRBJ2-7; D not certain. Between the trimmed V and J ends, which lost 5 bases and 0 bases, there was a span of 10 bases. Per germline, CDR1 KGHDR and CDR2 SFDVKD. The CDR3 has 14 amino acids.

V gene TRBV9 combines with J gene TRBJ2-7, with unresolved D. Germline CDR1 and CDR2: SGDLS and YYNGEE. The V end lost 2 bases, the J end lost 4 bases, and 13 bases lay between the germline ends. The CDR3 runs 14 residues. The CDR3 spells CASSVQADPYEQYF. CDR3 DNA: TGTGCCAGCAGCGTTCAGGCCGATCCTTACGAGCAGTACTTC. Together with reference TRBV9 and TRBJ2-7, the CDR3 gives the full variable domain: DSGVTQTPKHLITATGQRVTLRCSPRSGDLSVYWYQQSLDQGLQFLIQYYNGEERAKGNILERFSAQQFPDLHSELNLSSLELGDSALYFCASSVQADPYEQYFGPGTRLTVT.

V is TRBV27 and J is TRBJ1-5, with D unclear. In germline, CDR1 is MNHEY, CDR2 SMNVEV (reference sequence). V lost 4 bases to trimming and J lost 0 bases, with 10 bases between them. The CDR3 consists of 15 residues. The CDR3: CASSSQTYSNQPQHF. The CDR3 DNA is TGTGCCAGCAGTTCACAGACGTATAGCAATCAGCCCCAGCATTTT.

The chain combines TRBV30 with TRBJ1-4; maybe TRBD1 (6 bases). This CDR3 comprises 15 residues. Looked up from germline, CDR1 is GTSNPN and CDR2 is SVGIG (reference sequence). The V end was cut by 0 bases, the J end by 3 bases, with 11 bases between. CDR3 sequence: CAWSVGGAANEKLFF. DNA of the CDR3: TGTGCCTGGAGTGTCGGGGGGGCGGCTAATGAAAAACTGTTTTTT.

The chain carries TRBV5-5 and TRBJ2-5, with TRBD2 matching over 8 bases. Germline V CDR1 and CDR2: SGHKS, YYEKEE (reference sequence). This CDR3 spans 15 amino acids. Unmatched junction bases numbered 7, after V lost 4 bases and J lost 2 bases. CDR3 sequence reads: CASSVLAGRQETQYF. In DNA, the CDR3 is TGTGCCAGCAGCGTATTAGCGGGGAGGCAAGAGACCCAGTACTTC.

Here the CDR3 reads CASSLTGGIYGYTF. The DNA of the CDR3 is TGTGCCAGCAGCTTAACAGGGGGAATCTATGGCTACACCTTC. This chain connects TRBV7-8 to TRBJ1-2; 8 nucleotides align to TRBD1. The V gene end was trimmed by 2 bases and the J gene end by 4 bases; junction bases not matched to a gene: 3. CDR1 and CDR2 from the germline V gene are SGHVS and FQNEAQ. CDR3 length: 14 amino acids. The variable domain in full, completed from reference TRBV7-8 and TRBJ1-2, reads GAGVSQSPRYKVAKRGQDVALRCDPISGHVSLFWYQQALGQGPEFLTYFQNEAQLDKSGLPSDRFFAERPEGSVSTLKIQRTQQEDSAVYLCASSLTGGIYGYTFGSGTRLTVV.

This sequence joins TRBV3-1 (or the pseudogene TRBV3-2) and TRBJ1-2; a weak D match, TRBD1 (6 bases). CDR3 size: 12 residues. The V gene lost 6 bases and the J gene lost 4 bases, with 9 bases spanning the gap. Germline CDR1 reads LGHDT; CDR2 reads YNNKEL (reference sequence). CDR3 sequence reads: CASSPDSYGYTF. The DNA of the CDR3 is TGTGCCAGCAGTCCGGACAGCTATGGCTACACCTTC.

The gene calls are TRBV6-6 and TRBJ2-1; 7 bases agree with TRBD2. This CDR3 contains 11 residues. CDR1 and CDR2 from the germline V gene are MNHNY and SVGAGI (reference sequence). CDR3 protein: CVTSAYNEQFF. The DNA of the CDR3 is TGTGTAACTAGCGCCTACAATGAGCAGTTCTTC.

This sequence joins TRBV27 and TRBJ2-3; 11 positions agree with TRBD1. J was trimmed by 4 bases and V by 8 bases; bases with no gene match: 11. Germline CDR1 and CDR2: MNHEY and SMNVEV (reference sequence). The length of the CDR3 is 16 residues. CDR3 amino acids: CASAIRDRGSADTQYF. The CDR3 DNA follows: TGTGCCAGCGCAATCCGGGACAGGGGGTCAGCAGATACGCAGTATTTT.

The V gene is TRBV4-3, the J gene TRBJ2-7; possible D gene TRBD2, 6 bases. Trimming took 1 base from V and 1 from J, leaving 11 bases between them. The CDR3 totals 15 residues. Germline assignment: CDR1 LGHNA and CDR2 YSLEER. The CDR3 region is CASSQGSTRSYEQYF. The CDR3 nucleotides are TGCGCCAGCAGCCAAGGATCGACTAGATCCTACGAGCAGTACTTC.

The chain uses TRBV7-3 and TRBJ2-3; TRBD2 matches at 11 bases. Germline CDR1 SGHTA, CDR2 FQGTGA. The CDR3 consists of 15 residues. Germline trimming cut 3 bases from V and 4 bases from J; bases unmatched to any gene: 3. The CDR3 sequence: CASSFSGGVADTQYF. Here the CDR3 DNA reads TGTGCCAGCAGCTTTAGCGGGGGGGTGGCAGATACGCAGTATTTT. The full variable domain, rest sourced from reference TRBV7-3 and TRBJ2-3, is GAGVSQTPSNKVTEKGKYVELRCDPISGHTALYWYRQSLGQGPEFLIYFQGTGAADDSGLPNDRFFAVRPEGSVSTLKIQRTERGDSAVYLCASSFSGGVADTQYFGPGTRLTVL.

CDR3 region: CASSRGQNTEAFF. The CDR3 DNA sequence: TGTGCCAGCAGTCGGGGACAAAACACTGAAGCTTTCTTT. The V gene is TRBV6-2 or TRBV6-3, the J gene TRBJ1-1; a weak D match, TRBD1 (6 bases). There are 13 residues in the CDR3. Trimming removed 5 bases at V and 2 bases at J, with 9 bases between. The germline CDR1 and CDR2 sequences are MNHEY and SVGEGT.